The following is a TCR beta chain sequence with its context. As yet, its antigen is unknown. The data were obtained in a study of OX40 agonist ivuxolimab in advanced cancers. The study, taken as a whole, reports: No determination was made of the antigen specificity of the expanded peripheral T cells.

Clones were read by immunoSEQ multiplex PCR, and TCRdb kept only the in-frame ones, dropping some. The profile covers about 62,000 clones, with 79% appearing a single time and 11% taken by the ten largest. The TCR comes from an adult with an advanced solid tumor such as melanoma, head and neck, liver or kidney cancer. This material consisted of CD4+ or CD8+ T cells sorted from blood, taken in a trial of the OX40 agonist ivuxolimab.

CDR3 in DNA: TGCGCCAGCAGCAAGGGGACTAGCGGGAACAACGAGCAGTACTTC. As protein: CASSKGTSGNNEQYF. The V gene is TRBV5-1, the J gene TRBJ2-7; 13 positions agree with TRBD2. The junction had 6 bases not matched to a gene; V was cut back by 4 bases and J by 5 bases. The CDR3 consists of 15 residues. Germline lookup yields CDR1 SGHRS and CDR2 YFSETQ.